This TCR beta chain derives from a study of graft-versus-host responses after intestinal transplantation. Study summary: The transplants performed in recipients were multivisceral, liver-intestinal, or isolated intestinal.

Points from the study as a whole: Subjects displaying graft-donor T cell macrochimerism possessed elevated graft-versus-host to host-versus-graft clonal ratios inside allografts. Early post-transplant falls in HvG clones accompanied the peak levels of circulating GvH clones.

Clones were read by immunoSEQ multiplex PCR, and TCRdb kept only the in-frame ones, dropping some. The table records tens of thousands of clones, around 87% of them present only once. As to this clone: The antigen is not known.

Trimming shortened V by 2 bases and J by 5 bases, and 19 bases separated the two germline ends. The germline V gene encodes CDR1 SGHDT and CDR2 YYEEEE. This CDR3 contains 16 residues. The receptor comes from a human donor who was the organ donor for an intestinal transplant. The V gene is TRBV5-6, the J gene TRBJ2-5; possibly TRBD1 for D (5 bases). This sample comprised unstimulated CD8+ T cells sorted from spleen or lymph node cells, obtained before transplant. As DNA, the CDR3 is TGTGCCAGCAGCTTTTTTCTGACAGATCTTCGGGAGACCCAGTACTTC. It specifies CASSFFLTDLRETQYF.